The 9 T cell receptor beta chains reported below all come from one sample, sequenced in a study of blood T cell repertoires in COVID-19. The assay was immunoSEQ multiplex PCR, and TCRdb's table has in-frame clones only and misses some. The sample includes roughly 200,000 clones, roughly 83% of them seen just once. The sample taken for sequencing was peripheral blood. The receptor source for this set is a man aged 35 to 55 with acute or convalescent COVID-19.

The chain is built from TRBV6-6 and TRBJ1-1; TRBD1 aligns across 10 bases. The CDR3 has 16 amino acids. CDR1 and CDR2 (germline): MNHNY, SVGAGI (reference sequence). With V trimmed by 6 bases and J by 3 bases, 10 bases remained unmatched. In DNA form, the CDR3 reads TGTGCCAGCAGCGTAAGAGACGGGACAGGGGACACTGAAGCTTTCTTT. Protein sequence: CASSVRDGTGDTEAFF.

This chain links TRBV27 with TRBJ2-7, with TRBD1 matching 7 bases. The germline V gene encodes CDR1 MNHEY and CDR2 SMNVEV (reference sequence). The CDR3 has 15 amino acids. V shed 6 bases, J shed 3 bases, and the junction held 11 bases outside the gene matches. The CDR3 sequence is CASRGTGVGLYEQYF. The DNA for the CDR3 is TGTGCCAGCAGGGGAACAGGGGTGGGGCTCTACGAGCAGTACTTC.

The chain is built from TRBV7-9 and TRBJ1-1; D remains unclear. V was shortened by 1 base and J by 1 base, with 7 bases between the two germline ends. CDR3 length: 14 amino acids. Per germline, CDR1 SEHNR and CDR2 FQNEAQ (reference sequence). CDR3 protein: CASSLGASNTEAFF. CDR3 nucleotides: TGTGCCAGCAGCTTAGGGGCTTCGAACACTGAAGCTTTCTTT.

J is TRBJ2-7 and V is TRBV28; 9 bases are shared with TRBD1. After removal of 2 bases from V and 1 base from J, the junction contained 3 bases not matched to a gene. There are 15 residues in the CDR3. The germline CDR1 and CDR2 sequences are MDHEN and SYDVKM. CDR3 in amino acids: CASSLTGGPSYEQYF. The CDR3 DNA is TGTGCCAGCAGTTTAACAGGGGGCCCTTCCTACGAGCAGTACTTC.

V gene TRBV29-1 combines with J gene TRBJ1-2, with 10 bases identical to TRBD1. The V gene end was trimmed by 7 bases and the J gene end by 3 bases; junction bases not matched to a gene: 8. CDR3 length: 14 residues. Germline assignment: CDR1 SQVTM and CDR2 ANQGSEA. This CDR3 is CSGTAGTGDYGYTF. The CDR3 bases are TGCAGCGGTACCGCCGGGACAGGGGACTATGGCTACACCTTC.

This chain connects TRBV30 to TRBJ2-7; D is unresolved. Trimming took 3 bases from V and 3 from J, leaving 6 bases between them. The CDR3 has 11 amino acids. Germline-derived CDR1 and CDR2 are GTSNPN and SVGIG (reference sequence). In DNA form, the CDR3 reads TGTGCCTGGAGGAGCGTCTACGAGCAGTACTTC. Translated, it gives CAWRSVYEQYF.

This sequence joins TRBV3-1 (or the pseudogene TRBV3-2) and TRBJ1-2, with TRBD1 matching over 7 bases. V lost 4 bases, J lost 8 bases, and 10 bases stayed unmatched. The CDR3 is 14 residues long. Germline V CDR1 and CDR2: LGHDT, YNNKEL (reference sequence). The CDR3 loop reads CASSLTEGARGYTF. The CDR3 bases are TGTGCCAGCAGCCTAACCGAGGGGGCGCGGGGCTACACCTTC.

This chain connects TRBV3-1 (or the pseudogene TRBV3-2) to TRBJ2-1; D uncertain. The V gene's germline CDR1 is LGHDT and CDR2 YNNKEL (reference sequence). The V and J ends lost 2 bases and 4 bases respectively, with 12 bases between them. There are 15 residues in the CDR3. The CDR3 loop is CASSQRPTGYNEQFF. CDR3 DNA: TGTGCCAGCAGCCAACGGCCCACGGGTTACAATGAGCAGTTCTTC.

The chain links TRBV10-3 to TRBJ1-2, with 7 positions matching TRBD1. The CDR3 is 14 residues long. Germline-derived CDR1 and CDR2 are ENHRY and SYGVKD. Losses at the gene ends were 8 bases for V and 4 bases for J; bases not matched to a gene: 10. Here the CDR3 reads CAIDQGGWGYGYTF. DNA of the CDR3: TGTGCCATCGATCAAGGGGGCTGGGGCTATGGCTACACCTTC.